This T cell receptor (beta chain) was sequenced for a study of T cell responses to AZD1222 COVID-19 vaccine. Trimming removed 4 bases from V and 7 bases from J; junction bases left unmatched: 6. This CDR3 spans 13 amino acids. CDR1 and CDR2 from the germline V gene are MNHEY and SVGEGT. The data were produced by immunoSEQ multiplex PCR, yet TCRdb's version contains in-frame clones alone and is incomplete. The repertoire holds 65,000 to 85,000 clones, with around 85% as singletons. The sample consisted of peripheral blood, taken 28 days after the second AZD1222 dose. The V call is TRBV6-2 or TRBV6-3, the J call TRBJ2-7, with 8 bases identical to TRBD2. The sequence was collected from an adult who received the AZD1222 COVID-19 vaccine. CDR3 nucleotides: TGTGCCAGCAGTTCCCGGACTAGCCCGGAGCAGTACTTC. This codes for CASSSRTSPEQYF.